Given below is one T cell receptor beta chain in context. This clonotype has a count of ten or more. Its antigen remains unidentified. Per-base qualities were not stored, and no clone one base away is much larger. Sequencing was carried out with an Illumina HiSeq 2500. Quantitative 5'-RACE with molecular barcodes was the method used to prepare the TCR beta libraries. As for how the authors treated the data: A new computational method based on a probabilistic model of VDJ rearrangement was used to identify disease-linked TCR variants. The public reads were run again by TCRdb, first through fastp at Q25 and then through MiXCR, and only productive beta chains were kept. Each CDR3 protein gets just one entry, which takes the most common genes and DNA from the rows behind it. The V and J calls come from TCRdb's annotation, not from the publication. Recorded for this sample are 500,000 or so distinct CDR3 sequences; about 5% of them occurred a single time. In total, the top ten clones hold 3.5% of the sample.

This entry belongs to a study of CD8 T cells in ankylosing spondylitis (TCRdb year 2017). Context from the whole study: T cell receptor beta repertoires were profiled in healthy donors and ankylosing spondylitis patients so that disease-linked TCR variants could be found. The full study cohort was made up of about two dozen ankylosing spondylitis patients and 95 to 130 healthy donors. Samples of peripheral blood were taken, and for ankylosing spondylitis patients, synovial fluid was collected as well. Here is what the overall study found, with its caveats: Some of the motif variants had been reported before in the synovial fluid and blood of reactive arthritis patients, a finding that suggests common disease-initiation mechanisms. A TCR beta motif made up of several highly homologous amino acid variants appeared to be characteristic of blood from ankylosing spondylitis patients. The disease-linked clones were reported as significantly enriched in matched synovial fluid samples from ankylosing spondylitis patients. The disease-linked clones had a CD8+ phenotype and were found at relatively low frequencies in peripheral blood.

V drops 2 bases and J drops 1 base, leaving 11 bases in between. The CDR3 spans 15 residues, from the cysteine through the phenylalanine. Only CDR3 DNA remains: 45 bases, in frame from the first base. Per the germline V gene, MNHEY is the CDR1 and SVGAGI is the CDR2. The clonotype was recovered from a male donor with ankylosing spondylitis. Source material: blood, either unsorted or a sorted T cell fraction (not recorded which). Recombination connected TRBV6-5 to TRBJ1-1; the D gene is perhaps TRBD1, on 5 matching bases. The CDR3 region: CASSYSPGGNTEAFF. The DNA sequence follows: TGTGCCAGCAGTTACAGCCCGGGGGGGAACACTGAAGCTTTCTTT.